The T cell receptor beta chain described here comes from a study of molecular identifiers for immune sequencing clone quantification. This CDR3 region has 16 residues. Germline V CDR1 and CDR2: SQVTM, ANQGSEA. V gave up 2 bases and J gave up 4 bases; unmatched junction bases: 10. Library preparation followed earlier protocols using designated TCR primers. TCRdb reprocessed the PCR reads via MiXCR and lists one record per CDR3 protein. This sample carries about 640,000 distinct CDR3 sequences, just under 20% of them seen once, and the ten largest clones take under 0.95%. The TCR originated in a human donor in good health. Some libraries in this study had Jurkat cell RNA spiked in. The chain recombines TRBV29-1 with TRBJ2-2, with TRBD1 matching over 7 bases. Sequenced material: naive CD8+ T cells from blood, with Jurkat cell RNA spiked in. Subset given: FACS-sorted CD8+CD4-CCR7+CD45RA+ naive T cells. The CDR3 is CSVEKQGVSGTGELFF. The CDR3, as DNA: TGCAGCGTTGAAAAGCAGGGGGTATCAGGCACCGGGGAGCTGTTTTTT.